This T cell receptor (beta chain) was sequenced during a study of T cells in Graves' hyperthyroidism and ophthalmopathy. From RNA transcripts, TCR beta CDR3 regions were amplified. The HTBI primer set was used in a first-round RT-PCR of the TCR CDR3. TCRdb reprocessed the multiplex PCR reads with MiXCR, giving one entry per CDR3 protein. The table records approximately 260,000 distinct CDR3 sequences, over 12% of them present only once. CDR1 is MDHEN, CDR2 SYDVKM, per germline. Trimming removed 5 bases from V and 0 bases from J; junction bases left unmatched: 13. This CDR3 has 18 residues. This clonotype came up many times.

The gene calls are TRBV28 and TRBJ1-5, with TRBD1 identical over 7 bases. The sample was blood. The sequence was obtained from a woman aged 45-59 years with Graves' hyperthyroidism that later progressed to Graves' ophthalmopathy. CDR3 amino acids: CASSLQGPLLYSNQPQHF. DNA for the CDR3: TGTGCCAGCAGTCTACAGGGGCCCCTGCTCTATAGCAATCAGCCCCAGCATTTT. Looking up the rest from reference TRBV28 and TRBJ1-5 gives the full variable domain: DVKVTQSSRYLVKRTGEKVFLECVQDMDHENMFWYRQDPGLGLRLIYFSYDVKMKEKGDIPEGYSVSREKKERFSLILESASTNQTSMYLCASSLQGPLLYSNQPQHFGDGTRLSIL.